This T cell receptor beta chain was retrieved from a study of shared clonotypes between healthy human individuals. Across the study: Researchers assigned three CD4 naive, three CD4 memory, two CD8 naive and one CD8 memory plate to each donor. Notes on the study in general: Compared with memory subsets, naive subsets generally had larger estimated richness. In contrast to clonotypes shared by all four donors, non-shared clonotypes had lower generation probabilities.

As regards this clone: The antigen is undetermined.

Repertoires were generated with immunoSEQ multiplex PCR, while TCRdb's copy carries only in-frame clones and drops some. The top ten hold approximately 2% of the sample, which has 550,000 to 850,000 clones, 72% seen once. The germline V and J ends were trimmed by 4 bases and 0 bases, with 6 bases remaining between them. The CDR3 is 13 residues long. Looked up from germline, CDR1 is SGHDN and CDR2 is FVKESK. The chain recombines TRBV14 with TRBJ1-1, with D unresolved. The sample comprised memory CD4+ T cells sorted from blood. Sample subset: CD45RA-negative fraction. The origin of this receptor is a woman aged 30 to 39 in good health. The CDR3 nucleotides read TGTGCCAGCAGCCTTAATATGAACACTGAAGCTTTCTTT. Translation: CASSLNMNTEAFF.